The T cell receptor beta chain under discussion was sequenced for a study of blood T cell repertoires in COVID-19. Background on the study: There were acute and convalescent COVID-19 samples, and they came from the United States, Italy and Spain. Nucleic acid was either cDNA or gDNA, and it came from T cells, B-cell-depleted T cells, or PBMCs.

This CDR3 spans 15 amino acids. From germline, CDR1 is MDHEN and CDR2 SYDVKM. After removal of 6 bases from V and 5 bases from J, the junction contained 7 bases not matched to a gene. The authors' processing: Using reference gene primer amplification, nucleated cell counts were estimated. Assay used: immunoSEQ multiplex PCR; TCRdb lists only in-frame clones, some missing. That table is the source of V, J and clone size, and D and trimming were worked out from the DNA. The table lists some 52,000 clones, about 91% of them singletons. The receptor was derived from a man aged 55-75 years with active COVID-19. This chain uses TRBV28 with TRBJ1-4, with 9 nucleotides matching TRBD1. The sequenced sample consisted of peripheral blood. The CDR3 DNA reads TGTGCCAGCAGACCCACAGGGGGCCTAAATGAAAAACTGTTTTTT. This codes for CASRPTGGLNEKLFF.